Listed below are T cell receptor beta chains from one sample, sequenced in a study of blood T cell repertoires in COVID-19. The assay was immunoSEQ multiplex PCR, and TCRdb's table has in-frame clones only and misses some. Among some 290,000 clones listed, 90% were seen once. The sample comprised peripheral blood. The receptor set was obtained from a woman in her forties with COVID-19, enrolled during active disease. Each CDR3 is given with its conserved first and last residue. Fields, in order: V gene, J gene, D gene, clone size, CDR3 DNA, CDR3 protein. The D gene is left open where the match is weak. Size values are once, few and many counts, or a class for expanded clones, and some rows have none.

TRBV27	TRBJ1-6	.	.	TGTGCCAGCAGTTCCCGAGGATCGGTGGATAATTCACCCCTCCACTTT	CASSSRGSVDNSPLHF
TRBV14	TRBJ1-2	TRBD1	.	TGTGCCAGCAGCTCTCCCGGGACAGGGGACCATCCTAACTATGGCTACACCTTC	CASSSPGTGDHPNYGYTF
TRBV30	TRBJ2-7	TRBD2	once	TGTGCCTGGAGACGGACTAGCGGGGGCTACGAGCAGTACTTC	CAWRRTSGGYEQYF
TRBV6-5	TRBJ2-7	TRBD2	.	TGTGCCAGCAGTCCCGAACTAGCGGGGGGCGACGAGCAGTACTTC	CASSPELAGGDEQYF
TRBV28	TRBJ1-5	.	.	TGTGCCAGCAGTTTGCACAGGGATCAGCCCCAGCATTTT	CASSLHRDQPQHF
TRBV6-2/TRBV6-3	TRBJ1-2	.	.	TGTGCCAGCAGTTACCTACGGGGTGCGGATGGCTACACCTTC	CASSYLRGADGYTF
TRBV11-2	TRBJ1-1	.	few	TGTGCCAGCAGCTTGGGTAGCGGGGCTTTCTTT	CASSLGSGAFF
TRBV28	TRBJ1-5	.	.	TGTGCCAGCAGTTTTGGGCTCAGGGGTCGCAGGCCAAGCAATCAGCCCCAGCATTTT	CASSFGLRGRRPSNQPQHF
TRBV6-5	TRBJ1-3	.	once	TGTGCCAGCATTCAGGGCTCAGGAAACACCATATATTTT	CASIQGSGNTIYF
TRBV18	TRBJ2-7	TRBD2	.	TGTGCCAGCTCACCCGGACTAGCGGCAATCCTTGGGGAGCAGTACTTC	CASSPGLAAILGEQYF
TRBV29-1	TRBJ1-2	TRBD1	.	TGCAGCGTAGGTGGGACAGGGACTCACTATGGCTACACCTTC	CSVGGTGTHYGYTF
TRBV28	TRBJ2-6	TRBD1	.	TGTGCCAGCAGTGCGGACAGGGGCCTCCTCTCTGGGGCCAACGTCCTGACTTTC	CASSADRGLLSGANVLTF
TRBV7-8	TRBJ2-7	TRBD2	.	TGTGCCAGCAGCTTTCAAAGCGGGGGGTACGAGCAGTACTTC	CASSFQSGGYEQYF
TRBV6-1	TRBJ1-2	.	.	TGTGCCAGCAGTGAAGGGGGGGGAGGGCACTATGGCTACACCTTC	CASSEGGGGHYGYTF
TRBV12-3/TRBV12-4	TRBJ2-7	.	once	TGTGCCAGCAGCCGACAGAACGAGCAGTACTTC	CASSRQNEQYF
TRBV3-1/TRBV3-2	TRBJ1-2	.	.	TGTGCCAGCAGCCCCCTGATCCAGACTCATGGCTACACCTTC	CASSPLIQTHGYTF
TRBV5-1	TRBJ1-2	TRBD1	once	TGCGCCAGCAGCTTGGAGGGGGCAACATATGGCTACACCTTC	CASSLEGATYGYTF
TRBV28	TRBJ2-1	.	.	TGTGCCAGCAGTACCGGGGGTTACAATGAGCAGTTCTTC	CASSTGGYNEQFF
TRBV6-5	TRBJ2-7	.	.	TGTGCCAGCAGGGGCTCCTCCTACGAGCAGTACTTC	CASRGSSYEQYF
TRBV6-5	TRBJ1-6	.	.	TGTGCCAGCAGTTACTCGGGACTAGATTCACCCCTCCACTTT	CASSYSGLDSPLHF
TRBV6-1	TRBJ1-6	.	few	TGTGCCAGCAGTGAACCCGGTTCACCCCTCCACTTT	CASSEPGSPLHF
TRBV27	TRBJ2-2	TRBD1	.	TGTGCCAGCAGTTCGAGCCGGACAGGGATGACCGGGGAGCTGTTTTTT	CASSSSRTGMTGELFF
TRBV5-1	TRBJ2-7	.	.	TGCGCCAGCAGCTCCCCCTACTCCTACGAGCAGTACTTC	CASSSPYSYEQYF
TRBV6-6	TRBJ2-3	TRBD2	.	TGTGCCAGCGATCCGGCGGGGGGCCCTACGCAGTATTTT	CASDPAGGPTQYF
TRBV11-2	TRBJ2-1	TRBD2	.	TGTGCCAGCAGCTCCGAAGCGGGAGGGCCGGTTGGGTCCTACAATGAGCAGTTCTTC	CASSSEAGGPVGSYNEQFF
TRBV6-2/TRBV6-3	TRBJ2-7	.	.	TGTGCCAGCAGTAGGGGGGGAACCCCGTCCTACGAGCAGTACTTC	CASSRGGTPSYEQYF
TRBV5-5	TRBJ1-6	TRBD1	.	TGTGCCAGCAGCCAACCTGACAGGGGTCCCTTCCATAATTCACCCCTCCACTTT	CASSQPDRGPFHNSPLHF
TRBV3-1/TRBV3-2	TRBJ2-6	.	.	TGTGCCAGCAGCCTACAAGTCCCCTCTGGGGCCAACGTCCTGACTTTC	CASSLQVPSGANVLTF
TRBV19	TRBJ2-5	.	.	TGTGCCAGTAGTGTCAAGGCGGGGAAACAAGAGACCCAGTACTTC	CASSVKAGKQETQYF
TRBV2	TRBJ1-2	.	.	TGTGCCAGCAACTTACCCCAGGGCGGTGGCTACACCTTC	CASNLPQGGGYTF
TRBV19	TRBJ1-1	TRBD1	.	TGTGCCAGTAATTTATGGACAGGGGAATCTGGAGCTGAAGCTTTCTTT	CASNLWTGESGAEAFF
TRBV28	TRBJ1-1	.	.	TGTGCCAGCAGTTTACCCGGGATGGACCGCTCTTCTGAAGCTTTCTTT	CASSLPGMDRSSEAFF
TRBV4-3	TRBJ2-3	.	.	TGCGCCAGCAGCCCCCTAACTAGCTTTAGCACAGATACGCAGTATTTT	CASSPLTSFSTDTQYF
TRBV27	TRBJ2-7	TRBD2	.	TGTGCCAGCAGCCACCGGCCGACTAGCGGCTACGAGCAGTACTTC	CASSHRPTSGYEQYF
TRBV19	TRBJ1-5	.	.	TGTGCCAGTAGTATCAGTATTGGGAGTAGCAATCAGCCCCAGCATTTT	CASSISIGSSNQPQHF
TRBV4-1	TRBJ2-7	.	.	TGCGCCAGCAGCCAAGAAAATGGGCAGGGGACAATTTCTGTCCACGAGCAGTACTTC	CASSQENGQGTISVHEQYF
TRBV6-5	TRBJ1-1	.	.	TGTGCCAGCAGTTACCGCGGCCTAAGCATGAACACTGAAGCTTTCTTT	CASSYRGLSMNTEAFF
TRBV9	TRBJ2-3	.	.	TGTGCCAGCAGCCCCCTCGGGGTAAGCACAGATACGCAGTATTTT	CASSPLGVSTDTQYF
TRBV10-3	TRBJ2-5	TRBD1	.	TGTGCCATCAGTGAGTCGGGACAGGTCCAAGAGACCCAGTACTTC	CAISESGQVQETQYF
TRBV28	TRBJ1-6	.	.	TGTGCCAGCAAAGGCGGACACATCATCTATAATTCACCCCTCCACTTT	CASKGGHIIYNSPLHF
TRBV28	TRBJ2-1	.	.	TGTGCCAGCAGTGACGGATTGGAGGATGAGCAGTTCTTC	CASSDGLEDEQFF
TRBV20-1	TRBJ1-5	.	.	TGCAGTGCTAGTAACAGGGCGGCCCAGCCCCAGCATTTT	CSASNRAAQPQHF
TRBV19	TRBJ1-3	.	.	TGTGCCAGTACCCAGGGCCTTAGATTCGCGACTGGAAACACCATATATTTT	CASTQGLRFATGNTIYF
TRBV28	TRBJ1-5	.	.	TGTGCCAGCAAGAGTAGCAATCAGCCCCAGCATTTT	CASKSSNQPQHF
TRBV9	TRBJ1-1	.	.	TGTGCCAGCAGCGTAGAATCAAACACTGAAGCTTTCTTT	CASSVESNTEAFF
TRBV6-6	TRBJ1-5	.	.	TGTGCCAGCAGTTACAACAGGCAGGGGAGCGGGCCCCAGCATTTT	CASSYNRQGSGPQHF
TRBV5-8	TRBJ1-2	.	.	TGTGCCAGCAGCTTTCCTCACTCGGAGACCTTC	CASSFPHSETF
TRBV27	TRBJ2-7	.	.	TGTGCCAGCAGTGAGGTCGGGGGGCGACGCTACGAGCAGTACTTC	CASSEVGGRRYEQYF
TRBV5-1	TRBJ1-2	.	.	TGCGCCAGCAGCTTGGGAGAGCGAGTAGACTATGGCTACACCTTC	CASSLGERVDYGYTF